These T cell receptor beta chains were read from a single sample in a study of shared clonotypes between healthy human individuals. Produced via immunoSEQ multiplex PCR; TCRdb's table is partial and in-frame only. The sample contains about half a million clones, about 72% of which appear only once. Sequenced: PBMCs. The receptors shown here come from a woman aged 40 to 49 in good health. Some clones in this sample may be carry-over from other donors' samples. CDR3s include the opening cysteine and the closing phenylalanine or tryptophan. A D gene is named only where the DNA matches it firmly. Not all rows give a size; the values are once, few, many and, for expanded clones, a class.

v_call,clone_size,d_call,j_call,cdr3_nt,cdr3_aa
TRBV28,.,.,TRBJ2-5,TGTGCCAGCACACACACGACCCGGGGGGAGACCCAGTACTTC,CASTHTTRGETQYF
TRBV12-5,.,.,TRBJ2-1,TGTGCTAGTGGTTTGGTAAGTAACTGCAATGAGCAGTTCTTC,CASGLVSNCNEQFF
TRBV27,many,TRBD2,TRBJ2-1,TGTGCCAGCAGTTCGTCCGGGACTAGCGGGGTCTCCTACAATGAGCAGTTCTTC,CASSSSGTSGVSYNEQFF
TRBV4-1,.,TRBD1,TRBJ2-7,TGCGCCAGCAGCCAAGAGGGGACAGGGGTCGGAGGGCAGTACTTC,CASSQEGTGVGGQYF
TRBV6-1,.,TRBD2,TRBJ2-1,TGTGCCAGCAGTACTAGCGGGATGTCCTACAATGAGCAGTTCTTC,CASSTSGMSYNEQFF
TRBV4-1,.,.,TRBJ2-7,TGCGCCAGCAGCCAAGGACCCAGATCTCTCGAGCAGTACTTC,CASSQGPRSLEQYF
TRBV18,.,.,TRBJ2-1,TGTGCCAGCTCACCTCCGGGGAAGGGGTTCGGCTACAATGAGCAGTTCTTC,CASSPPGKGFGYNEQFF
TRBV7-9,few,.,TRBJ2-3,TGTGCCAGCAGCTTAAGTAGGGATACGCAGTATTTT,CASSLSRDTQYF
TRBV7-8,.,.,TRBJ2-1,TGTGCCAGCCAGGGGTACAACAATGAGCAGTTCTTC,CASQGYNNEQFF
TRBV7-8,.,TRBD2,TRBJ2-7,TGTGCCAGCAGCCCTAACCCGGGGACTAGCCTACGGTACGAGCAGTACTTC,CASSPNPGTSLRYEQYF
TRBV29-1,.,TRBD1,TRBJ2-5,TGCAGCGTGACAGGGGGCACAGAGACCCAGTACTTC,CSVTGGTETQYF
TRBV5-5,.,TRBD1,TRBJ1-4,TGTGCCAGCAGCCAAAAACCGGGACAGGGAGATGAAAAACTGTTTTTT,CASSQKPGQGDEKLFF
TRBV5-4,.,TRBD2,TRBJ2-3,TGTGCCAGCAGCTTGGGAGGACTAGCGGGAGGGTCAGATACGCAGTATTTT,CASSLGGLAGGSDTQYF
TRBV30,once,.,TRBJ2-2,TGTGCCTGGAGTGTACCGGGGGTAACCGGGGAGCTGTTTTTT,CAWSVPGVTGELFF
TRBV5-3,.,.,TRBJ1-5,TGTGCCAGAAGCTTGGAGATGGGGCCTTCCAATCAGCCCCAGCATTTT,CARSLEMGPSNQPQHF
TRBV7-6,.,TRBD1,TRBJ1-2,TGTGCCAGCAGCTTAGGACAGGGCGGCTACACCTTC,CASSLGQGGYTF
TRBV7-9,many,.,TRBJ1-4,TGTGCCACAAACGAGGGCTTTAATGAAAAACTGTTTTTT,CATNEGFNEKLFF
TRBV6-4,.,.,TRBJ1-1,TGTGCCAGCAGTCGGGAAGTGAACACTGAAGCTTTCTTT,CASSREVNTEAFF
TRBV5-1,.,.,TRBJ2-7,TGCGCCAGCAGCCAAGGCGTGGGGACCCCCACCTACGAGCAGTACTTC,CASSQGVGTPTYEQYF
TRBV19,.,TRBD1,TRBJ2-7,TGTGCCAGTAGTACCCAGGGGGAGTATCCCTACGAGCAGTACTTC,CASSTQGEYPYEQYF
TRBV30,.,.,TRBJ1-3,TGTGCCTGGAGTGTACATGGAAACACCATATATTTT,CAWSVHGNTIYF
TRBV2,.,.,TRBJ1-3,TGTGCCAGCTGCAGGGTCCTGGGAAACACCATATATTTT,CASCRVLGNTIYF
TRBV6-6,.,TRBD2,TRBJ2-7,TGTGCCAGCCGTCACGGACGCGGGAGAAACTACGAGCAGTACTTC,CASRHGRGRNYEQYF
TRBV2,.,.,TRBJ2-5,TGTGCCAGTAGGGAGGACGCAGGGGGGGCAGAGACCCAGTACTTC,CASREDAGGAETQYF
TRBV9,once,.,TRBJ2-3,TGTGCCAGCAGCGTGAGGGGACGAGACGGCACAGATACGCAGTATTTT,CASSVRGRDGTDTQYF
TRBV4-2,.,.,TRBJ1-1,TGTGCCAGCAGCCAAGTTTCACAGATCACTGAAGCTTTCTTT,CASSQVSQITEAFF
TRBV29-1,.,TRBD2,TRBJ2-7,TGCAGCGTTCGGGGGGGAATCTCCTACGAGCAGTACTTC,CSVRGGISYEQYF
TRBV5-3,.,.,TRBJ2-2,TGTGCCAGAAGCCTCCGCGCCGGGGGCACCGGGGAGCTGTTTTTT,CARSLRAGGTGELFF
TRBV2,.,.,TRBJ2-5,TGTGCCAGCCACCGCGGGGTGGGAGAGACCCAGTACTTC,CASHRGVGETQYF
TRBV5-4,few,.,TRBJ2-3,TGTGCCAGCAGCTTCGAGCGGATCACAGATACGCAGTATTTT,CASSFERITDTQYF
TRBV29-1,.,TRBD2,TRBJ2-3,TGCAGCGTTGAAAGCAGCGGGGTCACCTCTAGCACAGATACGCAGTATTTT,CSVESSGVTSSTDTQYF
TRBV19,once,TRBD1,TRBJ1-5,TGTGCCACCTCCAGCACAGGGGGGAGCAATCAGCCCCAGCATTTT,CATSSTGGSNQPQHF
TRBV30,.,TRBD2,TRBJ2-7,TGTGCCTGGAGTGGGGGGACTACGCAGTACTTC,CAWSGGTTQYF
TRBV2,once,TRBD1,TRBJ1-4,TGTGCCAGCAGTGTGGGGGACAGGGACGGGGAAAAACTGTTTTTT,CASSVGDRDGEKLFF
TRBV6-1,.,TRBD1,TRBJ2-6,TGTGCCAGCAGTGAATCGGGACAGGGAAGGCTCTGGAGGGCCAACGTCCTGACTTTC,CASSESGQGRLWRANVLTF
TRBV18,.,.,TRBJ2-5,TGTGCCAGCTCACGTGGGGGAGGAGAGACCCAGTACTTC,CASSRGGGETQYF
TRBV5-6,.,.,TRBJ2-1,TGTGCCAGCAGCTTGGGGGTCCGAGTAGACAATGAGCAGTTCTTC,CASSLGVRVDNEQFF
TRBV4-1,.,TRBD2,TRBJ2-1,TGCGCCAGCAGCGGGAGACTAGCGGGAGAACGCAATGAGCAGTTCTTC,CASSGRLAGERNEQFF
TRBV2,few,.,TRBJ2-1,TGTGCCAGCAGTGGGGCAACGAATTTCTACAATGAGCAGTTCTTC,CASSGATNFYNEQFF
TRBV10-3,.,TRBD2,TRBJ2-1,TGTGCCATCTTGGCGGGGCTAGCGGGAGTTTCTGAGCAGTTCTTC,CAILAGLAGVSEQFF
TRBV11-2,.,TRBD1,TRBJ2-7,TGTGCCAGCAGCAACCGGGACAGGGGTTCCTACGAGCAGTACTTC,CASSNRDRGSYEQYF
TRBV7-8,.,.,TRBJ1-5,TGTGCCAGCAGCTTAGGGATCCAGGGTGGCAATCAGCCCCAGCATTTT,CASSLGIQGGNQPQHF
TRBV29-1,.,.,TRBJ2-5,TGCAGCGTAGTCTCCCTCGACATCTACCGGGAGACCCAGTACTTC,CSVVSLDIYRETQYF
TRBV2,.,.,TRBJ2-7,TGTGCCAGCAGTGGAGGGACACTCTCCTACGAGCAGTACTTC,CASSGGTLSYEQYF
TRBV10-2,.,TRBD2,TRBJ2-2,TGCGCCAGCAGTGAATTCGGGACTAGCGGCACAAACACCGGGGAGCTGTTTTTT,CASSEFGTSGTNTGELFF
TRBV30,few,.,TRBJ1-2,TGTGCCTGGAGTGCCCCCGGGATCTATGGCTACACCTTC,CAWSAPGIYGYTF
TRBV7-9,once,.,TRBJ2-3,TGTGCCAGCAGCTGGATTAGCACAGATACGCAGTATTTT,CASSWISTDTQYF
TRBV4-2,.,.,TRBJ2-7,TGTGCCAGCAGCCAAGACCGGGGAGTGGGCTACGAGCAGTACTTC,CASSQDRGVGYEQYF
TRBV30,.,.,TRBJ1-3,TGTGCCTGGAAAACAGGGAGCGGCTGGGGAAACACCATATATTTT,CAWKTGSGWGNTIYF
TRBV6-1,few,.,TRBJ2-1,TGTGCCAGCAGTGACAGGGTTGGGTACAATGAGCAGTTCTTC,CASSDRVGYNEQFF
TRBV6-1,.,.,TRBJ2-2,TGTGCCAGCAGTGGTGCTCTGGACACCGGGGAGCTGTTTTTT,CASSGALDTGELFF
TRBV19,few,.,TRBJ2-2,TGTGCCAGTAGTATGGGTCCCGGGAGCGACACCGGGGAGCTGTTTTTT,CASSMGPGSDTGELFF
TRBV28,.,TRBD2,TRBJ2-7,TGTGCCAGCAGTTTAGCGGGCGGGAGCAGCGAGCAGTACTTC,CASSLAGGSSEQYF
TRBV5-1,once,TRBD2,TRBJ2-7,TGCGCCAGCAGCTTGGGGGGGACTAGTATCCACGAGCAGTACTTC,CASSLGGTSIHEQYF